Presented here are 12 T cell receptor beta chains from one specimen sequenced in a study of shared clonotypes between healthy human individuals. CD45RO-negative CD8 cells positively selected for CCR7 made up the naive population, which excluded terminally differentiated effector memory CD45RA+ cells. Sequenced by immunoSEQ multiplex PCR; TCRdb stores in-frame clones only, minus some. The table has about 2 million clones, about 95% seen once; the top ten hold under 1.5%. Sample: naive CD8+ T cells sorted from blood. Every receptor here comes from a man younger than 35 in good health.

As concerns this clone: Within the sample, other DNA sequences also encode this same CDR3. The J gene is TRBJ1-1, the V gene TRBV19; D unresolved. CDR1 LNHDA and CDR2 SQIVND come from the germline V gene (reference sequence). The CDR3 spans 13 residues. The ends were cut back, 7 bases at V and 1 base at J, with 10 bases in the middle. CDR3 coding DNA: TGTGCCAGTATGAGGACGGCGAACACTGAAGCTTTCTTT. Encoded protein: CASMRTANTEAFF.

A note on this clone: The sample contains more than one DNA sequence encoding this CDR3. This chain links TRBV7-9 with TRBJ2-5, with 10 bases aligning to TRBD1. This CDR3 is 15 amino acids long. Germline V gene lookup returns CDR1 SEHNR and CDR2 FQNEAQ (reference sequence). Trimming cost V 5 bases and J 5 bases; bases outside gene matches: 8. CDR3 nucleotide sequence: TGTGCCAGCAGCCCCCGGGACAGGGGTGGGGAGACCCAGTACTTC. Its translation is CASSPRDRGGETQYF.

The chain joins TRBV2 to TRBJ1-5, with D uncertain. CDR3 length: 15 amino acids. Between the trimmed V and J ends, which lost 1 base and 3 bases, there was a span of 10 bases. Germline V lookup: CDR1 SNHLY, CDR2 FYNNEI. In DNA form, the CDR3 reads TGTGCCAGCAGTGAAGGGCAGGAGGTCAATCAGCCCCAGCATTTT. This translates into CASSEGQEVNQPQHF.

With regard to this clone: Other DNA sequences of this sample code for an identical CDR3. The CDR3 DNA is TGTGCCAGCAGCCCCCCGGGAGATACGCAGTATTTT. Translating it yields CASSPPGDTQYF. The chain carries TRBV7-2 and TRBJ2-3; D remains unclear. This CDR3 is built from 12 residues. Per the germline V gene, CDR1 is SGHTA and CDR2 is FQGNSA. Trimming pared 5 bases from V and 5 bases from J, leaving 8 bases between.

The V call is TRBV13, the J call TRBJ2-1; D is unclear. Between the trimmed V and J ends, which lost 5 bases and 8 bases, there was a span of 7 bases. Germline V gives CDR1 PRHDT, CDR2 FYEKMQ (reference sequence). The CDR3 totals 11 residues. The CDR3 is CASSLYHEQFF. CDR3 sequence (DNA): TGTGCCAGCAGCCTGTACCATGAGCAGTTCTTC. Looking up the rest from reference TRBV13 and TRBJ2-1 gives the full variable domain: AAGVIQSPRHLIKEKRETATLKCYPIPRHDTVYWYQQGPGQDPQFLISFYEKMQSDKGSIPDRFSAQQFSDYHSELNMSSLELGDSALYFCASSLYHEQFFGPGTRLTVL.

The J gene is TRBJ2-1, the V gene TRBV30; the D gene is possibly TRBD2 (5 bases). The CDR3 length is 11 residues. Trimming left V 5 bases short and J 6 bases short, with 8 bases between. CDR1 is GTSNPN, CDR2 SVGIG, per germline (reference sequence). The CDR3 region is CAWGSLNEQFF. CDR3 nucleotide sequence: TGTGCCTGGGGGAGTCTCAATGAGCAGTTCTTC. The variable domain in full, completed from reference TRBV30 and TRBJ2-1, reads SQTIHQWPATLVQPVGSPLSLECTVEGTSNPNLYWYRQAAGRGLQLLFYSVGIGQISSEVPQNLSASRPQDRQFILSSKKLLLSDSGFYLCAWGSLNEQFFGPGTRLTVL.

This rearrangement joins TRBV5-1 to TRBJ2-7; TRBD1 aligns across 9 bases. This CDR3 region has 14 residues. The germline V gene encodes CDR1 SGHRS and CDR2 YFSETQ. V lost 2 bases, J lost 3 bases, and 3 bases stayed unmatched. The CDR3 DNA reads TGCGCCAGCAGCTTTGCGGGACAGGGCTACGAGCAGTACTTC. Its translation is CASSFAGQGYEQYF.

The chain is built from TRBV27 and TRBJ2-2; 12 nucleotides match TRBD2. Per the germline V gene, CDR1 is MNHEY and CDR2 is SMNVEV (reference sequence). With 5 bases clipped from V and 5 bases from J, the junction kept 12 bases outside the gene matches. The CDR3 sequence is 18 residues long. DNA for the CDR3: TGTGCCAGCAGTCTTCTAGCGGGAGGGCGTGGGGGGACCGGGGAGCTGTTTTTT. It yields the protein CASSLLAGGRGGTGELFF.

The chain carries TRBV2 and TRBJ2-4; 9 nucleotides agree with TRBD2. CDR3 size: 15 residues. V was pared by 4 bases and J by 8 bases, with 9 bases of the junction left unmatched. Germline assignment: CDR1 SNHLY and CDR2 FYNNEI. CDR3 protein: CASSVASGISDIQYF. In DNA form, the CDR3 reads TGTGCCAGCAGTGTGGCTAGCGGGATATCAGACATTCAGTACTTC.

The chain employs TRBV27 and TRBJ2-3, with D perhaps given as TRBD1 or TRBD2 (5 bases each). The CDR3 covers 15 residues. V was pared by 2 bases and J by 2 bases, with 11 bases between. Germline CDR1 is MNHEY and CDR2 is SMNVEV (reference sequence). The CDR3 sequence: CASSLIWGTTDTQYF. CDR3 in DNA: TGTGCCAGCAGTTTAATATGGGGGACCACAGATACGCAGTATTTT.

The CDR3 nucleotides are TGCAGCGCCTCCGGGACCGCCTCCTACGAGCAGTACTTC. Translating it yields CSASGTASYEQYF. J is TRBJ2-7 and V is TRBV29-1; D tentatively fits TRBD1 or TRBD2 (5 bases each). The CDR3 extends over 13 amino acids. V gave up 7 bases and J gave up 0 bases, with 13 bases separating them. In germline, CDR1 is SQVTM, CDR2 ANQGSEA.

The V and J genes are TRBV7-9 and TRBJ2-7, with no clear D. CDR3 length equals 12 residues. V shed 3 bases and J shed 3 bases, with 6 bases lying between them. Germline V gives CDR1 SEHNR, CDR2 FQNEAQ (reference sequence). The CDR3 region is CASSLEFYEQYF. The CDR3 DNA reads TGTGCCAGCAGCTTGGAGTTCTACGAGCAGTACTTC.